This TCR beta chain originates from a study of CD4+ T cells in melanoma. Study-level points and caveats: Reportedly, melanoma neoantigen-specific CD4+ T cells showed varied differentiation states. A reported correlation linked neoantigen-specific CD4+ T cells to CD8+, macrophage and B cell function.

Worth noting for this clone: The antigen is unknown.

Profiling relied on immunoSEQ multiplex PCR, and the TCRdb table lists in-frame clones only, not all of them. The repertoire consists of about 50,000 clones, with approximately 92% occurring once and the leading ten covering 10% to 15%. Germline V gives CDR1 SGDLS, CDR2 YYNGEE. The CDR3 is 14 amino acids. V dropped 4 bases and J dropped 3 bases, with 13 bases sitting between them. The sequence was collected from a human donor with melanoma. The sequencing sample was made of peripheral blood. The V call is TRBV9, the J call TRBJ1-1; D is perhaps TRBD1 (5 bases). The CDR3 sequence is CASSPDSSYTEAFF. The CDR3 bases are TGTGCCAGCAGCCCAGACAGCTCCTACACTGAAGCTTTCTTT.